This T cell receptor (beta chain) was captured by sequencing in a study of blood T cell repertoires in COVID-19. Study details: PBMCs, B-cell-depleted T cells, or T cells were the source of the cDNA or gDNA that made up the material.

As processed by the authors: Reference gene primers were amplified, and this amplification served to estimate nucleated cell counts. Sequencing was performed with immunoSEQ multiplex PCR; in TCRdb, only in-frame clones are kept and a portion is missing. Clone size and V and J calls were adopted from that table, with D and trimming inferred from the DNA. The repertoire holds about 120,000 clones, with roughly 83% as singletons. Germline CDR1 and CDR2: LGHNA and YSLEER. This CDR3 has 15 amino acids. J lost 8 bases, V lost 3 bases, and 5 bases had no gene match. The chain carries TRBV4-3 and TRBJ2-1, with 12 bases that match TRBD2. What was sequenced was peripheral blood. This TCR was sampled from a woman aged 80 or over with acute or convalescent COVID-19. The CDR3 nucleotides read TGCGCCAGCAGCCATCCTAGCGGGAGGGCTGATGAGCAGTTCTTC. It encodes CASSHPSGRADEQFF.